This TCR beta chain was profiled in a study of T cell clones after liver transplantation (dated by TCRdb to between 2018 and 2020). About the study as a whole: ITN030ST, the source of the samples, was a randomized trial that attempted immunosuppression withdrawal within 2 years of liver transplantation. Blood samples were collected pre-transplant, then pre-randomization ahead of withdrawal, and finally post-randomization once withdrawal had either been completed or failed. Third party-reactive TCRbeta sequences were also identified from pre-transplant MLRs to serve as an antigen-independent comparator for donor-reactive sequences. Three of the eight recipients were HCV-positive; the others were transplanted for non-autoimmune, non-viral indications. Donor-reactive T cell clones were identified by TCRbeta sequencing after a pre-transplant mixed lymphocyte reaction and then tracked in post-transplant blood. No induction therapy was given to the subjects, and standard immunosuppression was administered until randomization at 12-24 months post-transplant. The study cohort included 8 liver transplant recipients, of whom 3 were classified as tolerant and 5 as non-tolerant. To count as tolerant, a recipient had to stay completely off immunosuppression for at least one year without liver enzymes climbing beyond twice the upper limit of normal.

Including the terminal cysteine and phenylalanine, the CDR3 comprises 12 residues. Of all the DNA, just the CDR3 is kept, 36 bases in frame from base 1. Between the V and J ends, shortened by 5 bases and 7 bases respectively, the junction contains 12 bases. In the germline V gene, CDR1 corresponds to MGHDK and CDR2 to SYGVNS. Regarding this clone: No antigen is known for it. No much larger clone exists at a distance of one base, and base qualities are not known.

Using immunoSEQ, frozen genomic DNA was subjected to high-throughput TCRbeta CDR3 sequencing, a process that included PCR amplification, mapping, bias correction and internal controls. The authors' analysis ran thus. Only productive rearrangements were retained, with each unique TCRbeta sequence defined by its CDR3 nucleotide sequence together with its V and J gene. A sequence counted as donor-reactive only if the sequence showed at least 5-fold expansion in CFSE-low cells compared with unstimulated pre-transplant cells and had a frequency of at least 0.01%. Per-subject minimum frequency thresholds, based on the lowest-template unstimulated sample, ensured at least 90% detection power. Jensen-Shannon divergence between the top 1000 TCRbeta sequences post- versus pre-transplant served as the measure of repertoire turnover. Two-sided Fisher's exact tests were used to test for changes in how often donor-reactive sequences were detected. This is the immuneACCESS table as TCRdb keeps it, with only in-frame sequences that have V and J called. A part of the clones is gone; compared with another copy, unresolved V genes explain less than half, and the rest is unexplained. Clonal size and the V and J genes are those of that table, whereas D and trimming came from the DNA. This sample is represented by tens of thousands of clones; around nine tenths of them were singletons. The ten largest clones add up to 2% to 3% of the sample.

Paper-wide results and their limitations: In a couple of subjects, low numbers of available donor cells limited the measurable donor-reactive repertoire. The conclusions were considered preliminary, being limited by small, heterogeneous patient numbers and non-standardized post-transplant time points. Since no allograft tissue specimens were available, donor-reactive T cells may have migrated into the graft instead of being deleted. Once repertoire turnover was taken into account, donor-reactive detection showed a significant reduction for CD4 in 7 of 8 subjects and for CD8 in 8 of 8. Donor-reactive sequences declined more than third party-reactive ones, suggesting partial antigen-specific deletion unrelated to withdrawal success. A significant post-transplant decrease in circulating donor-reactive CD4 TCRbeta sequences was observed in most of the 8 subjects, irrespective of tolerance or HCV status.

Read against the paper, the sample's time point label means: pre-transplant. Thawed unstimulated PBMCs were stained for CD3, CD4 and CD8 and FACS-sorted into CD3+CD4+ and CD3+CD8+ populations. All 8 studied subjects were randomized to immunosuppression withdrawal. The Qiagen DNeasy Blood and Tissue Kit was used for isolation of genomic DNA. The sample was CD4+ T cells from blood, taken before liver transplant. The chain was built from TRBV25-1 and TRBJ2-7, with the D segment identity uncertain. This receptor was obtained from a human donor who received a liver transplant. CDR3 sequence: CASSPKYEEQYF. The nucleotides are TGTGCCAGCAGTCCGAAATATGAAGAGCAGTACTTC.